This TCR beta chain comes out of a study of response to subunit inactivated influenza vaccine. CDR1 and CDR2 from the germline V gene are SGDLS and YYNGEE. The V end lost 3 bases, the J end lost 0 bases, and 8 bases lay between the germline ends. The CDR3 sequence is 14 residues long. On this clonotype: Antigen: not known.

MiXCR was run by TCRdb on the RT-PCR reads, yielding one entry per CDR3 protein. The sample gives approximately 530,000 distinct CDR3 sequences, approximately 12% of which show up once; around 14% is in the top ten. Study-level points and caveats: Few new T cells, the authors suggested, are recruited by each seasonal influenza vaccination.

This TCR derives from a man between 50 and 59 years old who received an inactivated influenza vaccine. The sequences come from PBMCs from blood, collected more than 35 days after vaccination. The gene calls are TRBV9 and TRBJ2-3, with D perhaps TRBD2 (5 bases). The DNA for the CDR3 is TGTGCCAGCAGCGCCGGGATTAGCACAGATACGCAGTATTTT. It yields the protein CASSAGISTDTQYF. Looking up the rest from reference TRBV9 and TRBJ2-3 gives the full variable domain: DSGVTQTPKHLITATGQRVTLRCSPRSGDLSVYWYQQSLDQGLQFLIQYYNGEERAKGNILERFSAQQFPDLHSELNLSSLELGDSALYFCASSAGISTDTQYFGPGTRLTVL.